The 21 T cell receptor beta chains listed next were all sequenced from one sample in a study of cytomegalovirus exposure and HLA in healthy donors. Primers for the PCR totalled 60 Vbeta and 13 Jbeta. This table comes from immunoSEQ multiplex PCR, and its TCRdb copy is limited to in-frame clones, with some not included. The listing records fewer than 250,000 clones. The sample consisted of PBMCs. These TCRs come from a woman in her thirties in good health and CMV-seropositive.

The chain uses TRBV9 and TRBJ2-7, with a weak D call TRBD2 (6 bases). The CDR3 spans 14 residues. Between the trimmed V and J ends, which lost 7 bases and 3 bases, there was a span of 17 bases. The germline gives CDR1 SGDLS, CDR2 YYNGEE. The CDR3 loop reads CASQLAGEGYEQYF. CDR3 DNA: TGTGCCAGCCAACTAGCAGGTGAGGGCTACGAGCAGTACTTC.

The rearrangement joins TRBV5-1 to TRBJ2-3; a weak D match, TRBD2 (6 bases). This CDR3 is built from 15 residues. V dropped 1 base and J dropped 2 bases, with 11 bases sitting between them. The germline gives CDR1 SGHRS, CDR2 YFSETQ. CDR3 DNA sequence: TGCGCCAGCAGCTTGACTCTAGCGACCACAGATACGCAGTATTTT. It yields the protein CASSLTLATTDTQYF.

The gene calls are TRBV5-1 and TRBJ1-4, with TRBD1 matching 10 bases. CDR3 length: 14 residues. V lost 4 bases to trimming and J lost 8 bases; unmatched junction nucleotides: 5. CDR1 SGHRS and CDR2 YFSETQ come from the germline V gene. As DNA, the CDR3 is TGCGCCAGCAGCGTCGACAGGGGGCGGGAAAAACTGTTTTTT. Its protein is CASSVDRGREKLFF.

The genes are TRBV10-1 and TRBJ2-1; possible D gene TRBD2, 7 bases. The germline gives CDR1 WNHNN, CDR2 SYGVQD (reference sequence). The CDR3 has 16 amino acids. V was pared by 0 bases and J by 2 bases, with 11 bases between. The CDR3 nucleotides read TGCGCCAGCAGTGAGTCGCGGGGGCCAACCTACAATGAGCAGTTCTTC. Amino acids: CASSESRGPTYNEQFF.

The chain has TRBV5-1 and TRBJ1-2; the D gene is possibly TRBD1 (5 bases). V gave up 4 bases and J gave up 5 bases, with 15 bases separating them. CDR1 is SGHRS and CDR2 is YFSETQ in the germline V gene. The CDR3 totals 14 residues. CDR3 region: CASSPGLGEYGYTF. CDR3 sequence (DNA): TGCGCCAGCAGCCCGGGACTCGGAGAGTATGGCTACACCTTC.

The chain links TRBV10-3 to TRBJ2-5; 9 positions agree with TRBD2. The junction had 11 bases not matched to a gene; V was cut back by 0 bases and J by 6 bases. Looked up from germline, CDR1 is ENHRY and CDR2 is SYGVKD. The CDR3 has 17 amino acids. The DNA of the CDR3 is TGTGCCATCAGTGAGTCGGAAGGGCGGGGGGGCCTAAAGACCCAGTACTTC. This codes for CAISESEGRGGLKTQYF.

The rearrangement joins TRBV28 to TRBJ2-1; D call uncertain. Trimming removed 2 bases at V and 7 bases at J, with 6 bases between. The CDR3 is 12 residues long. CDR1 and CDR2 (germline): MDHEN, SYDVKM. Here the CDR3 reads CASSLGSNEQFF. For the CDR3, the DNA is TGTGCCAGCAGTTTAGGTAGTAATGAGCAGTTCTTC. Together with reference TRBV28 and TRBJ2-1, the CDR3 gives the full variable domain: DVKVTQSSRYLVKRTGEKVFLECVQDMDHENMFWYRQDPGLGLRLIYFSYDVKMKEKGDIPEGYSVSREKKERFSLILESASTNQTSMYLCASSLGSNEQFFGPGTRLTVL.

The chain couples TRBV2 to TRBJ2-7; 8 bases align to TRBD2. This CDR3 spans 13 amino acids. V shed 8 bases, J shed 5 bases, and the junction held 8 bases outside the gene matches. Germline values: CDR1 SNHLY, CDR2 FYNNEI. The CDR3 DNA follows: TGTGCCAGCGGCAGCGGGAGCCCTCACGAGCAGTACTTC. Protein: CASGSGSPHEQYF. The complete variable domain, with remaining parts taken from reference TRBV2 and TRBJ2-7, reads EPEVTQTPSHQVTQMGQEVILRCVPISNHLYFYWYRQILGQKVEFLVSFYNNEISEKSEIFDDQFSVERPDGSNFTLKIRSTKLEDSAMYFCASGSGSPHEQYFGPGTRLTVT.

The J gene is TRBJ1-2, the V gene TRBV5-1; a possible D gene is TRBD1 (5 bases). Germline assignment: CDR1 SGHRS and CDR2 YFSETQ. The V end was cut by 1 base, the J end by 4 bases, with 23 bases between. The CDR3 is made up of 18 amino acids. The CDR3 reads CASSLSFGFRDSGYGYTF. The CDR3 DNA follows: TGCGCCAGCAGCTTGAGTTTCGGGTTCCGGGACTCAGGCTATGGCTACACCTTC.

The V and J genes are TRBV10-3 and TRBJ2-7, with 11 bases matching TRBD1. This CDR3 has 15 residues. Germline loops: CDR1 ENHRY, CDR2 SYGVKD. V shed 6 bases, J shed 6 bases, and the junction held 10 bases outside the gene matches. The CDR3 reads CAIREGQGEVGEQYF. Here the CDR3 DNA reads TGTGCCATCAGGGAGGGACAGGGGGAAGTTGGCGAGCAGTACTTC.

CDR3 coding DNA: TGTGCCAGTAGTGACAGGGGATTAGGCAATCAGCCCCAGCATTTT. It yields the protein CASSDRGLGNQPQHF. V gene TRBV19 combines with J gene TRBJ1-5, with 8 bases that match TRBD1. The CDR3 length is 15 residues. Trimming at V came to 5 bases and at J to 2 bases, leaving 5 bases not matched to a gene. From germline, CDR1 is LNHDA and CDR2 SQIVND (reference sequence).

The rearrangement joins TRBV25-1 to TRBJ2-5, with 11 bases that match TRBD2. The length of the CDR3 is 16 residues. Germline values: CDR1 MGHDK, CDR2 SYGVNS. This CDR3 reads CAVAGLAGGYQETQYF. CDR3 nucleotides: TGTGCTGTGGCCGGGCTAGCGGGGGGCTATCAAGAGACCCAGTACTTC.

The chain has TRBV19 and TRBJ1-1; unclear D gene. The germline V and J ends were trimmed by 6 bases and 5 bases, with 19 bases remaining between them. The CDR3 consists of 15 residues. The germline gives CDR1 LNHDA, CDR2 SQIVND (reference sequence). The CDR3 DNA reads TGTGCCAGTAGCCCCTGGTCGAACGGGAGGACTGAAGCTTTCTTT. Protein product: CASSPWSNGRTEAFF.

V usage is TRBV30 and J usage is TRBJ1-1, with a tentative D call TRBD1 (5 bases). V was clipped by 0 bases and J by 10 bases, with 12 bases between them. The length of the CDR3 is 12 residues. Germline values: CDR1 GTSNPN, CDR2 SVGIG (reference sequence). The CDR3 coding sequence is TGTGCCTGGAGTGTACGGGCTCAGGGAGCTTTCTTT. Amino acids: CAWSVRAQGAFF.

The genes are TRBV29-1 and TRBJ2-5, with 9 nucleotides matching TRBD2. The DNA end favors TRBJ2-7, so the J call may be wrong. Germline V gene data show CDR1 as SQVTM and CDR2 as ANQGSEA. The CDR3 is 14 amino acids. In DNA, the CDR3 is TGCAGCGTTATAACTAGCGGGCCTTCCTACGAGCAGTACTTC. Translated: CSVITSGPSYEQYF.

This chain links TRBV2 with TRBJ2-7; D is possibly TRBD1 (7 bases). The CDR3 loop spans 13 amino acids. From germline, CDR1 is SNHLY and CDR2 FYNNEI. Trimming stripped 9 bases from V and 4 bases from J, with 16 bases between. For the CDR3, the DNA is TGTGCCAGAGGAGGGCAGGGGGAGTACGAGCAGTACTTC. This codes for CARGGQGEYEQYF.

The rearrangement uses TRBV11-2 and TRBJ2-7; D is perhaps TRBD1 (5 bases). The CDR3 contains 13 residues. Trimming took 4 bases from V and 0 from J, leaving 7 bases between them. Germline lookup yields CDR1 SGHAT and CDR2 FQNNGV. The CDR3 DNA sequence: TGTGCCAGCAGCTCCAGGGTCTCCTACGAGCAGTACTTC. Translation gives CASSSRVSYEQYF.

The chain uses TRBV29-1 and TRBJ2-1; 9 bases match TRBD2. This CDR3 region has 15 residues. J gave up 3 bases and V 1 base, and 4 bases lay outside the gene matches. Germline CDR1 reads SQVTM; CDR2 reads ANQGSEA. The DNA of the CDR3 is TGCAGCGTTGAAGGGGGGCGGGAGGGCTACAATGAGCAGTTCTTC. Encoded protein: CSVEGGREGYNEQFF.

V usage is TRBV28 and J usage is TRBJ2-7; TRBD2 agrees at 10 bases. Unmatched junction bases numbered 5, after V lost 6 bases and J lost 0 bases. The CDR3 loop spans 15 amino acids. Germline V CDR1 and CDR2: MDHEN, SYDVKM. The CDR3 region is CASSAGTSVSYEQYF. The CDR3 bases are TGTGCCAGCAGCGCCGGGACTAGCGTCTCCTACGAGCAGTACTTC.

The rearrangement links TRBV7-8 to TRBJ2-5; tentative D call: TRBD2 (6 bases). CDR3 size: 14 residues. In germline, CDR1 is SGHVS, CDR2 FQNEAQ. The V and J ends lost 8 bases and 0 bases respectively, with 13 bases between them. Here the CDR3 reads CASQSGGNQETQYF. The CDR3 DNA reads TGTGCCAGCCAGAGTGGGGGGAACCAAGAGACCCAGTACTTC.

This chain connects TRBV4-1 to TRBJ1-2; 11 nucleotides align to TRBD1. The CDR3 consists of 14 residues. The ends lost 8 bases at V and 3 bases at J; junction bases unmatched: 5. In germline, CDR1 is MGHRA, CDR2 YSYEKL. CDR3 nucleotides: TGCGCCAGCTCAGGGGACAGGGGGGACTATGGCTACACCTTC. Translation: CASSGDRGDYGYTF.